Listed here are 2 T cell receptor beta chains from one sample, sequenced in a study of Ad26.COV2.S vaccination and SARS-CoV-2 variants. Generated by immunoSEQ multiplex PCR, the TCRdb table keeps only in-frame clones and is missing some. The sample has fewer than 150,000 clones; roughly 88% are singletons. Material: peripheral blood, obtained after recovery from COVID-19. These receptors were taken from a human donor who had recovered from COVID-19.

The chain couples TRBV15 to TRBJ2-1, with D hard to call. There are 15 residues in the CDR3. Trimming pared 3 bases from V and 3 bases from J, leaving 12 bases between. Per germline, CDR1 LNHNV and CDR2 YYDKDF (reference sequence). The CDR3 reads CATSRNQDRYNEQFF. As DNA, the CDR3 is TGTGCCACCAGCAGGAATCAGGACCGCTACAATGAGCAGTTCTTC.

The chain couples TRBV21-1 to TRBJ1-4. TRBV21-1 is flagged as a pseudogene. This CDR3 has 14 residues. The CDR3: CASSRKDRNEKLFF. CDR3 coding DNA: TGTGCCAGCAGCAGAAAGGACCGGAATGAAAAACTGTTTTTT.